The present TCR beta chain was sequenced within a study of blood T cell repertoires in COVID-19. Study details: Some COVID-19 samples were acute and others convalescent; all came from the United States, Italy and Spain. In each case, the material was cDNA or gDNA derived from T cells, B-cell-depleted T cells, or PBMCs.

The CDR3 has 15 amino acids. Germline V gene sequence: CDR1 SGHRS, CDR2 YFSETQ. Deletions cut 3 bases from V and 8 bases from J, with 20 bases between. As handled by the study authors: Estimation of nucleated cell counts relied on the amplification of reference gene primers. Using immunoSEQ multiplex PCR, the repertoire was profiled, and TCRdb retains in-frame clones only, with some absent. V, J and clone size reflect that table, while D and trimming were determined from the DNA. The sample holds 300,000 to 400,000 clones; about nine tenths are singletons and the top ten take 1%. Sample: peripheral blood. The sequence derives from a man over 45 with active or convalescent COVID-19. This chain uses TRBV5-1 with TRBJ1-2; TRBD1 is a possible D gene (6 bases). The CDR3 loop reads CASSSGGASQGGYTF. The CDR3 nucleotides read TGCGCCAGCAGCTCTGGGGGGGCTTCTCAAGGAGGCTACACCTTC.